A selection of T cell receptor beta chains follows, all from one sample in a study of blood T cell repertoires in COVID-19. Clones were sequenced by immunoSEQ multiplex PCR, and TCRdb holds only the in-frame ones, with some missing. The profile shows 150,000 to 200,000 clones, around four fifths of them singletons. The specimen sequenced was peripheral blood. These TCRs come from a woman aged 70-85 years with COVID-19, enrolled during active disease. The CDR3 runs from the conserved cysteine through the conserved F or W. D genes are given only for firm matches.

V	J	D	CDR3	DNA
TRBV15	TRBJ2-1	-	CATSRDEDEQFF	TGTGCCACCAGCAGAGATGAGGATGAGCAGTTCTTC
TRBV5-6	TRBJ2-7	TRBD2	CASSLEASGRHLVEQYF	TGTGCCAGCAGCTTGGAGGCTAGCGGGAGGCATCTGGTCGAGCAGTACTTC
TRBV29-1	TRBJ2-3	-	CSVDSGASTDTQYF	TGCAGCGTTGATTCGGGAGCTAGCACAGATACGCAGTATTTT
TRBV5-5	TRBJ1-1	-	CASSLAGDTEAFF	TGTGCCAGCAGCTTGGCCGGGGACACTGAAGCTTTCTTT
TRBV27	TRBJ2-7	-	CASSSTPLGLYEQYF	TGTGCCAGCAGTTCCACCCCGCTGGGACTCTACGAGCAGTACTTC
TRBV9	TRBJ2-1	-	CASSVEGRGSYNEQFF	TGTGCCAGCAGCGTAGAGGGTCGGGGGTCCTACAATGAGCAGTTCTTC
TRBV27	TRBJ1-1	-	CASRSQGLNTEAFF	TGTGCCAGCAGGTCACAGGGATTGAACACTGAAGCTTTCTTT
TRBV28	TRBJ1-5	-	CASRVGGSTQPQHF	TGTGCCAGCCGGGTCGGGGGTTCTACCCAGCCCCAGCATTTT
TRBV29-1	TRBJ2-7	TRBD1	CSVGGTGTYEQYF	TGCAGCGTTGGCGGGACAGGGACCTACGAGCAGTACTTC
TRBV19	TRBJ2-1	TRBD2	CASSIGLAGAPENEQFF	TGTGCCAGTAGTATCGGACTAGCGGGAGCCCCGGAGAATGAGCAGTTCTTC
TRBV28	TRBJ2-5	-	CASSQGGARLGETQYF	TGTGCCAGCAGTCAAGGAGGGGCGCGGCTGGGAGAGACCCAGTACTTC
TRBV27	TRBJ2-2	-	CASSFQGTQGTGELFF	TGTGCCAGCAGTTTCCAAGGGACTCAAGGGACCGGGGAGCTGTTTTTT
TRBV18	TRBJ2-7	TRBD2	CASSPLAGDNEQYF	TGTGCCAGCTCACCTCTTGCGGGAGATAACGAGCAGTACTTC
TRBV7-9	TRBJ1-1	TRBD1	CASSALTGGDTEAFF	TGTGCCAGCAGCGCCCTTACAGGGGGAGACACTGAAGCTTTCTTT
TRBV7-9	TRBJ2-2	TRBD2	CASRIGTSIGELFF	TGTGCCAGCAGGATTGGGACTAGCATCGGGGAGCTGTTTTTT
TRBV2	TRBJ1-2	-	CANAQLLPGDGYTF	TGTGCCAACGCACAATTACTCCCAGGGGATGGCTACACCTTC
TRBV7-3	TRBJ1-1	TRBD1	CASSPGQKRTEAFF	TGTGCCAGCAGCCCGGGACAGAAGAGGACTGAAGCTTTCTTT
TRBV7-2	TRBJ2-2	-	CASSLLFTGELFF	TGTGCCAGCAGCTTACTATTCACCGGGGAGCTGTTTTTT
TRBV7-7	TRBJ2-6	-	CASSPDNSGANVLTF	TGTGCCAGCAGCCCGGACAACTCTGGGGCCAACGTCCTGACTTTC
TRBV19	TRBJ2-5	-	CASSISRYETQYF	TGTGCCAGTAGTATTAGCCGCTACGAGACCCAGTACTTC
TRBV28	TRBJ1-4	-	CASRQGGEKLFF	TGTGCCAGCAGACAGGGAGGGGAAAAACTGTTTTTT
TRBV29-1	TRBJ2-3	TRBD1	CSTSGQGAADTQYF	TGCAGCACCTCCGGACAGGGGGCAGCAGATACGCAGTATTTT
TRBV4-3	TRBJ2-5	TRBD2	CASSQDFLAGSETQYF	TGCGCCAGCAGCCAAGATTTCCTAGCGGGATCAGAGACCCAGTACTTC
TRBV28	TRBJ2-3	-	CASSKLLHTQYF	TGTGCCAGCAGTAAACTTCTCCATACGCAGTATTTT
TRBV11-2	TRBJ2-5	-	CASSSRVLETQYF	TGTGCCAGCAGCTCGCGGGTACTAGAGACCCAGTACTTC
TRBV28	TRBJ2-1	-	CASIPGQGLNNEQFF	TGTGCCAGCATACCCGGACAGGGACTAAACAATGAGCAGTTCTTC